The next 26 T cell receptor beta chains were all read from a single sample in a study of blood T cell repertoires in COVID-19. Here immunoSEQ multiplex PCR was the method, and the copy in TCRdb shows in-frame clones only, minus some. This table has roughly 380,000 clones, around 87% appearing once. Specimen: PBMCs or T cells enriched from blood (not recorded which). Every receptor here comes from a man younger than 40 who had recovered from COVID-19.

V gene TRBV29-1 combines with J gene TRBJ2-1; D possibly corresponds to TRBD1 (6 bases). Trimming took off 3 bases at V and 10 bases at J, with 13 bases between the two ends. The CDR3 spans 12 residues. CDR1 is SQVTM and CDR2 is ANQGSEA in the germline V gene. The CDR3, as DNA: TGCAGCGTTGAGACAGGCCGCCGGGAGCAGTTCTTC. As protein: CSVETGRREQFF.

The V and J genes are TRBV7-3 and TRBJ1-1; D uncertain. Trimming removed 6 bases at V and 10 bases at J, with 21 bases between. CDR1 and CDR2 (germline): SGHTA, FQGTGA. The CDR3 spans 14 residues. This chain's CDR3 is CASSPRGLSDRAFF. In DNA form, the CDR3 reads TGTGCCAGCAGTCCACGAGGATTGTCTGATCGAGCTTTCTTT.

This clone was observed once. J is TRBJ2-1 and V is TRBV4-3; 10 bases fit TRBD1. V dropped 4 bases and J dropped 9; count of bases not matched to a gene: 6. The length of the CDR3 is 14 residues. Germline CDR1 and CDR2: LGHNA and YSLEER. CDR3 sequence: CASSPGQGMGEQFF. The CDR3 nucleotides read TGCGCCAGCAGCCCGGGACAGGGGATGGGTGAGCAGTTCTTC.

The CDR3 protein is CASSIALKTNEQYF. CDR3 bases: TGTGCCAGTAGTATTGCCTTAAAAACAAACGAGCAGTACTTC. This chain links TRBV19 with TRBJ2-7; D gene unclear. Germline CDR1 LNHDA, CDR2 SQIVND (reference sequence). The CDR3 loop spans 14 amino acids. V shed 3 bases and J shed 5 bases, with 14 bases lying between them.

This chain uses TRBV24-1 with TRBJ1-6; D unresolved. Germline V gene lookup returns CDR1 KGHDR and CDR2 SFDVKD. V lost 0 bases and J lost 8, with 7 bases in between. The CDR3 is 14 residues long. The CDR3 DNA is TGTGCCACCAGTGATTTGGTCGTTTATTCACCCCTCCACTTT. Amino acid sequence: CATSDLVVYSPLHF.

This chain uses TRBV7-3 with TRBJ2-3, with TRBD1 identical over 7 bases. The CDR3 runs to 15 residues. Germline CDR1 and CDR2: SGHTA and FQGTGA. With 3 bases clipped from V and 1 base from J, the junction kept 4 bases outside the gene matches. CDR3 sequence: CASSLTGYGTDTQYF. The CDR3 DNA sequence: TGTGCCAGCAGCTTGACAGGGTATGGCACAGATACGCAGTATTTT. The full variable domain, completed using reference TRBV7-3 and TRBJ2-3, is GAGVSQTPSNKVTEKGKYVELRCDPISGHTALYWYRQSLGQGPEFLIYFQGTGAADDSGLPNDRFFAVRPEGSVSTLKIQRTERGDSAVYLCASSLTGYGTDTQYFGPGTRLTVL.

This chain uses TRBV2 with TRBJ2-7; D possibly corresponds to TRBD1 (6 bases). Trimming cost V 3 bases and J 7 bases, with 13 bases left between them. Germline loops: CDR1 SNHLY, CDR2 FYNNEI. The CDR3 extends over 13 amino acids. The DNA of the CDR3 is TGTGCCAGCAGTGAGTCAGGGGCTGGGGAGCAGTACTTC. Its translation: CASSESGAGEQYF. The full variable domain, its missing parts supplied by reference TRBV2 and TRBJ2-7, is EPEVTQTPSHQVTQMGQEVILRCVPISNHLYFYWYRQILGQKVEFLVSFYNNEISEKSEIFDDQFSVERPDGSNFTLKIRSTKLEDSAMYFCASSESGAGEQYFGPGTRLTVT.

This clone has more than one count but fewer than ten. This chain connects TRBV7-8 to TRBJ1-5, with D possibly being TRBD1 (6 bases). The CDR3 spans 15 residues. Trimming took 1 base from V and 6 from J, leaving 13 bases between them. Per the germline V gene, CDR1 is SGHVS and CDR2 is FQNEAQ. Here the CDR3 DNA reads TGTGCCAGCAGCTTAGTAGAGGGGGTAGGTCAGCCCCAGCATTTT. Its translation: CASSLVEGVGQPQHF. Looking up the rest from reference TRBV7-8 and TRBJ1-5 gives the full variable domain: GAGVSQSPRYKVAKRGQDVALRCDPISGHVSLFWYQQALGQGPEFLTYFQNEAQLDKSGLPSDRFFAERPEGSVSTLKIQRTQQEDSAVYLCASSLVEGVGQPQHFGDGTRLSIL.

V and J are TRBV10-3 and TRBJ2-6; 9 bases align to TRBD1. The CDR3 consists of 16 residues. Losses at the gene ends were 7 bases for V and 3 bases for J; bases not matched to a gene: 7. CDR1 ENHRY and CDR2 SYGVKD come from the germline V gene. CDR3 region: CAITADRGGGANVLTF. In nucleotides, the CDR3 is TGTGCCATCACCGCGGACAGGGGAGGTGGGGCCAACGTCCTGACTTTC.

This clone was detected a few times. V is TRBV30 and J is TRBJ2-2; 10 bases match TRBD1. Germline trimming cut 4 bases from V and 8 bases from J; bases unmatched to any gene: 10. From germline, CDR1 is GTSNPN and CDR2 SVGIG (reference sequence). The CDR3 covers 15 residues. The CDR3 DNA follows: TGTGCCTGGAACACCGGGACAGGGGTTGCGGGGGAGCTGTTTTTT. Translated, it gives CAWNTGTGVAGELFF.

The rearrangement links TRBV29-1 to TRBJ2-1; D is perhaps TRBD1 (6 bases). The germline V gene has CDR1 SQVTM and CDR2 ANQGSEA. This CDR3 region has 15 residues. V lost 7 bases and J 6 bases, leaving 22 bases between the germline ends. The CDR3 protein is CSGLRGTSSSNEQFF. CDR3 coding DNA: TGCAGCGGATTAAGGGGGACCTCGTCTTCCAATGAGCAGTTCTTC.

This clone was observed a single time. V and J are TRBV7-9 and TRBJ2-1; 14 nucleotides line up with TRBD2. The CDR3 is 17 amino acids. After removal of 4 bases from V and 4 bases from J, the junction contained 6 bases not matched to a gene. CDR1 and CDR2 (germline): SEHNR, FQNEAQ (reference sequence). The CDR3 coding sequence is TGTGCCAGCAGCTCCGGGACTAGCGGGGGTCGTTACAATGAGCAGTTCTTC. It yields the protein CASSSGTSGGRYNEQFF.

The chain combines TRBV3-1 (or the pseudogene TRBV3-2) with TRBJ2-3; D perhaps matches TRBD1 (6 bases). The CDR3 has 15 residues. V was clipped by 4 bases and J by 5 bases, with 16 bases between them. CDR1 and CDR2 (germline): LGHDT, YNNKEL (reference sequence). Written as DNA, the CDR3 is TGTGCCAGCAGCCCACAGGGAAAGGGAATAGATACGCAGTATTTT. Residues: CASSPQGKGIDTQYF.

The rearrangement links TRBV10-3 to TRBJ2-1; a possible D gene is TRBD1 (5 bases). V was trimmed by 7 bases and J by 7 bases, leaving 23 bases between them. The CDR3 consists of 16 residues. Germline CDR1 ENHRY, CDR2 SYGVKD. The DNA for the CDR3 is TGTGCCATCAACTCGGCAGGGCCTGAGACGAGAAATGAGCAGTTCTTC. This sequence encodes CAINSAGPETRNEQFF.

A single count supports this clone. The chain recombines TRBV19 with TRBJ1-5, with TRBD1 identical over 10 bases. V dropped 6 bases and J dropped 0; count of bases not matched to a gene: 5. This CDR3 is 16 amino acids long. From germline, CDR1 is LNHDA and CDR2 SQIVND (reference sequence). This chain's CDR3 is CASRTGGAYSNQPQHF. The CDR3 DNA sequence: TGTGCCAGTAGGACAGGGGGCGCGTATAGCAATCAGCCCCAGCATTTT.

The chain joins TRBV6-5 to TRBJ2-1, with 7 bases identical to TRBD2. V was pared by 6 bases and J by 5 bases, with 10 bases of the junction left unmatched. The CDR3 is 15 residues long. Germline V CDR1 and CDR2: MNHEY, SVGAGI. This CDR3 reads CASSVSWGGNNEQFF. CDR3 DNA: TGTGCCAGCAGCGTGAGTTGGGGGGGTAACAATGAGCAGTTCTTC.

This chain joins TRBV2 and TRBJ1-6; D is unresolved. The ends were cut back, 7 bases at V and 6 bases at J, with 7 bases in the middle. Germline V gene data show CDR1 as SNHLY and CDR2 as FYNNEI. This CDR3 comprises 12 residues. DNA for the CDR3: TGTGCCAGCACGGCGGGTAATTCACCCCTCCACTTT. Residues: CASTAGNSPLHF.

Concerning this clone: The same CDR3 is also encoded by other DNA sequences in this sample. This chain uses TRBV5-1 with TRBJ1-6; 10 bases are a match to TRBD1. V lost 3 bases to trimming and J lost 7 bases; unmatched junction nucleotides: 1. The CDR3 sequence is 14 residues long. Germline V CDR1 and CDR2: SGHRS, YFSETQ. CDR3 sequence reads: CASSWDRGNSPLHF. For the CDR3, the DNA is TGCGCCAGCAGCTGGGACAGGGGCAATTCACCCCTCCACTTT.

Here the CDR3 DNA reads TGCGCCAGCAGCCGGGGACAGGGCGGTGTGAACACTGAAGCTTTCTTT. Its translation is CASSRGQGGVNTEAFF. This chain connects TRBV4-1 to TRBJ1-1, with TRBD1 identical over 9 bases. Germline V lookup: CDR1 MGHRA, CDR2 YSYEKL. Trimming cost V 4 bases and J 0 bases; bases outside gene matches: 6. The CDR3 spans 16 residues.

The chain's CDR3 is CASSSAGQGWGYGYTF. In DNA, the CDR3 is TGTGCCAGCAGCTCGGCGGGGCAGGGATGGGGCTATGGCTACACCTTC. V is TRBV7-9 and J is TRBJ1-2, with D possibly TRBD1 on 5 matching bases. Germline V CDR1 and CDR2: SEHNR, FQNEAQ (reference sequence). The ends were cut back, 4 bases at V and 4 bases at J, with 19 bases in the middle. The CDR3 is 16 residues long. The variable domain in full, with the rest retrieved from reference TRBV7-9 and TRBJ1-2, is DTGVSQNPRHKITKRGQNVTFRCDPISEHNRLYWYRQTLGQGPEFLTYFQNEAQLEKSRLLSDRFSAERPKGSFSTLEIQRTEQGDSAMYLCASSSAGQGWGYGYTFGSGTRLTVV.

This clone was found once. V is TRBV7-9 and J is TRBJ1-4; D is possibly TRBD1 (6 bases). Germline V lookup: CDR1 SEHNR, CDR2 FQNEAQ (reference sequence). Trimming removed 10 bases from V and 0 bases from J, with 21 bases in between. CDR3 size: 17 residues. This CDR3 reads CATKSGQLNPTNEKLFF. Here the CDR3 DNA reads TGTGCCACAAAGTCTGGACAGCTTAATCCAACTAATGAAAAACTGTTTTTT. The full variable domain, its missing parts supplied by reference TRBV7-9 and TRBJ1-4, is DTGVSQNPRHKITKRGQNVTFRCDPISEHNRLYWYRQTLGQGPEFLTYFQNEAQLEKSRLLSDRFSAERPKGSFSTLEIQRTEQGDSAMYLCATKSGQLNPTNEKLFFGSGTQLSVL.

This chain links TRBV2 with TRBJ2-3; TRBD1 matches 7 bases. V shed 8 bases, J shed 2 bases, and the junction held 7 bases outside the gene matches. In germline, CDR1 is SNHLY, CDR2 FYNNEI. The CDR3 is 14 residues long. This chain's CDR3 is CASPLKGATDTQYF. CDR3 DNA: TGTGCCAGCCCGTTAAAGGGGGCCACAGATACGCAGTATTTT. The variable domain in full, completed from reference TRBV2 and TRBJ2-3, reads EPEVTQTPSHQVTQMGQEVILRCVPISNHLYFYWYRQILGQKVEFLVSFYNNEISEKSEIFDDQFSVERPDGSNFTLKIRSTKLEDSAMYFCASPLKGATDTQYFGPGTRLTVL.

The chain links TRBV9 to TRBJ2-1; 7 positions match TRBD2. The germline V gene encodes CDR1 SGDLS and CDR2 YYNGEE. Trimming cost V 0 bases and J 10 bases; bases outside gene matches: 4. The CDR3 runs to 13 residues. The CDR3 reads CASSVGGGWEQFF. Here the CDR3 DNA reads TGTGCCAGCAGCGTAGGGGGAGGGTGGGAGCAGTTCTTC.

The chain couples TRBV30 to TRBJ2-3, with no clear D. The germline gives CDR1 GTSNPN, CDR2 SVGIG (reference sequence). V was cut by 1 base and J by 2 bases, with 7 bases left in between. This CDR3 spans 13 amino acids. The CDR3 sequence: CAWSDRNTDTQYF. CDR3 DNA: TGTGCCTGGAGTGACAGAAACACAGATACGCAGTATTTT.

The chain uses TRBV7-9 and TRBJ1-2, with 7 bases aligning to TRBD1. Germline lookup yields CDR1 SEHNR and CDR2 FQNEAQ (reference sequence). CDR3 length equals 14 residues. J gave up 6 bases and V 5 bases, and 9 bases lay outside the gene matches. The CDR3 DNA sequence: TGTGCCAGCAGCCGGGTTGACAGGGAAAATGGCTACACCTTC. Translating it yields CASSRVDRENGYTF.

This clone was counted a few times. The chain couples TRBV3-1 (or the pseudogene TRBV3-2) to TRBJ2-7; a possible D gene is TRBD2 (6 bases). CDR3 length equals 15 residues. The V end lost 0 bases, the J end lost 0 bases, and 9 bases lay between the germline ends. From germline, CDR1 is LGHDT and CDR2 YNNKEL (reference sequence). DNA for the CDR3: TGTGCCAGCAGCCAAGAGGGCGGGGACTCCTACGAGCAGTACTTC. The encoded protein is CASSQEGGDSYEQYF.